The sequence of this TCR beta chain was determined in a study of graft-versus-host responses after intestinal transplantation. The wider study: Induction with anti-thymocyte globulin, then tacrolimus and steroids for around three years, was given to all recipients.

Using immunoSEQ multiplex PCR, the repertoire was profiled, and TCRdb retains in-frame clones only, with some absent. The sample holds under 130,000 clones, 90% to 95% seen once. Regarding the study as a whole: Researchers found peak circulating GvH clone levels linked to early post-transplant HvG declines. Within allografts, high graft-versus-host to host-versus-graft clonal ratios were seen among patients with graft-donor T cell macrochimerism.

About this clone: The antigen remains undetermined.

The V and J ends lost 2 bases and 1 base, in that order; junction bases with no gene match: 2. Germline V CDR1 and CDR2: MGHDK, SYGVNS. The CDR3 consists of 15 residues. V is TRBV25-1 and J is TRBJ1-3, with 7 nucleotides matching TRBD1. The TCR comes from a human donor who received an intestinal transplant. The material sequenced was unstimulated CD8+ T cells sorted from spleen or lymph node cells, taken before intestinal transplant. The CDR3: CASSEAGGSGNTIYF. The CDR3 DNA reads TGTGCCAGCAGTGAAGCAGGGGGTTCTGGAAACACCATATATTTT. Full variable domain (rest looked up from reference TRBV25-1 and TRBJ1-3): EADIYQTPRYLVIGTGKKITLECSQTMGHDKMYWYQQDPGMELHLIHYSYGVNSTEKGDLSSESTVSRIRTEHFPLTLESARPSHTSQYLCASSEAGGSGNTIYFGEGSWLTVV.